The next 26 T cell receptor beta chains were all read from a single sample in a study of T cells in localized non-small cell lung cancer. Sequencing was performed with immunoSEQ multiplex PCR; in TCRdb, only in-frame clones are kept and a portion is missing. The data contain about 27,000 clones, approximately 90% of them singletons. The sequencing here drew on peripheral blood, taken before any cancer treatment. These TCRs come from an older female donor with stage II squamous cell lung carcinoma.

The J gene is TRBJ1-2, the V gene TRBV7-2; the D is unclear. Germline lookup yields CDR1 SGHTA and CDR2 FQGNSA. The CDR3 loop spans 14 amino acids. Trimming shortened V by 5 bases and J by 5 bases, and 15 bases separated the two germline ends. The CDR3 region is CASSRTQEGYGYTF. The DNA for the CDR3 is TGTGCCAGCAGCCGGACCCAGGAGGGATATGGCTACACCTTC.

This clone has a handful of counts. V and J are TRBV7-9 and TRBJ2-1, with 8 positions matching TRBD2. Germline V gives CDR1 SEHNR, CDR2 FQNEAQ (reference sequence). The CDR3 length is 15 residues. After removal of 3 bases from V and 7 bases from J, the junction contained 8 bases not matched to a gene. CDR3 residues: CASSFQIAGRNEQFF. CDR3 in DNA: TGTGCCAGCAGCTTTCAAATAGCGGGGCGAAATGAGCAGTTCTTC.

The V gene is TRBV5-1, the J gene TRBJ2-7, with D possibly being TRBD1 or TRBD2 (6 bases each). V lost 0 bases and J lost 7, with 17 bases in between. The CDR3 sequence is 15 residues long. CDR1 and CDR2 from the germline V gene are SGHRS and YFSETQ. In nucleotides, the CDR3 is TGCGCCAGCAGCTTGGACGGGGGCCCCACCACAGAGCAGTACTTC. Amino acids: CASSLDGGPTTEQYF.

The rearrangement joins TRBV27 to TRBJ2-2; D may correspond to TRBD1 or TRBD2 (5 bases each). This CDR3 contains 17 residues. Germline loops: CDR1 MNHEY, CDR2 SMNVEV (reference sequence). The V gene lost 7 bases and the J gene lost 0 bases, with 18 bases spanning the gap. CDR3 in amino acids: CASTIRGFGANTGELFF. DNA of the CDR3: TGTGCCAGCACAATACGGGGCTTTGGGGCGAACACCGGGGAGCTGTTTTTT.

The CDR3 nucleotides are TGTGCCAGCAGCTTAGCGCAGGTCAGGGGTGAAAAACTGTTTTTT. Its protein is CASSLAQVRGEKLFF. The chain has TRBV7-8 and TRBJ1-4, with a weak D call TRBD1 (6 bases). Trimming removed 0 bases at V and 7 bases at J, with 12 bases between. CDR3 length: 15 amino acids. CDR1 and CDR2 (germline): SGHVS, FQNEAQ.

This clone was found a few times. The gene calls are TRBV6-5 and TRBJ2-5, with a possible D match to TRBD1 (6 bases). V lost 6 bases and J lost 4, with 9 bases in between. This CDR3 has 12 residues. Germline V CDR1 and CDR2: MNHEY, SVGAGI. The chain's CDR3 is CASSSGAETQYF. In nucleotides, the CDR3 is TGTGCCAGCAGCTCAGGGGCAGAGACCCAGTACTTC.

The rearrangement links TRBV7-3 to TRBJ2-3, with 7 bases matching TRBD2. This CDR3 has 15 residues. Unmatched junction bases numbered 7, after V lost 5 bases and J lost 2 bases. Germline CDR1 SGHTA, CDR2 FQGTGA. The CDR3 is CASSRSGVDTDTQYF. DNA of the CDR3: TGTGCCAGCAGCCGAAGCGGGGTTGACACAGATACGCAGTATTTT.

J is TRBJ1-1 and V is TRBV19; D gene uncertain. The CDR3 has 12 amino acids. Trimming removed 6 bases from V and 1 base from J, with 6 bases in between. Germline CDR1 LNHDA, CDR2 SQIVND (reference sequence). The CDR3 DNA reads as TGTGCCAGTAGCTTGAGGAACACTGAAGCTTTCTTT. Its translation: CASSLRNTEAFF.

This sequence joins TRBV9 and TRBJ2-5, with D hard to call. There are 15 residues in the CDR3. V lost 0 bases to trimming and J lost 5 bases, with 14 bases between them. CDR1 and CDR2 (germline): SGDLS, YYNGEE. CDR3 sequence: CASSVAQVSGETQYF. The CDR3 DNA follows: TGTGCCAGCAGCGTAGCTCAGGTGTCGGGCGAGACCCAGTACTTC.

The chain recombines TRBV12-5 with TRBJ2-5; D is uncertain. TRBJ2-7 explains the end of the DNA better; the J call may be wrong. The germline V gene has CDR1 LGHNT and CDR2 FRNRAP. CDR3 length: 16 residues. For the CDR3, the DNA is TGTGCTAGTGGTTTGGTACCGGTGGGGTCCTCCTACGAGCAGTACTTC. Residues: CASGLVPVGSSYEQYF.

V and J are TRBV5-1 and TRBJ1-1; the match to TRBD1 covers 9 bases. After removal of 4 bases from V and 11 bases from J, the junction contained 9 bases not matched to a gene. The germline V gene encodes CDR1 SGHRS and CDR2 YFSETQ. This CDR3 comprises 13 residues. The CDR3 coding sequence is TGCGCCAGCAGCCCATCGGACAGGGGTCGGGCTTTCTTT. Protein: CASSPSDRGRAFF.

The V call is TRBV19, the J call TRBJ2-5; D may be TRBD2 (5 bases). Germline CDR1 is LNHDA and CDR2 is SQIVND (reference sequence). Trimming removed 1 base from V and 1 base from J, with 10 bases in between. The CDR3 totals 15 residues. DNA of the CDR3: TGTGCCAGTAGTATAGCCCCGGGATCCCAAGAGACCCAGTACTTC. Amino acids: CASSIAPGSQETQYF.

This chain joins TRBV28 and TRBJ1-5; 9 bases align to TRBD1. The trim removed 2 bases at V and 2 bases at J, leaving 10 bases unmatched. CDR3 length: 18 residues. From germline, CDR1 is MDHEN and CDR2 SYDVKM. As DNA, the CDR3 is TGTGCCAGCAGTTTAGTGGGATACAGGGGGCCAGGCAATCAGCCCCAGCATTTT. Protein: CASSLVGYRGPGNQPQHF.

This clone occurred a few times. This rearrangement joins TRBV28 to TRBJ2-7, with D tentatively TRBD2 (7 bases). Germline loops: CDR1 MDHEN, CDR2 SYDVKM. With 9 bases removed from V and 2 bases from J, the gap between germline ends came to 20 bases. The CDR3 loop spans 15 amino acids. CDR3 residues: CASNVVRGATYEQYF. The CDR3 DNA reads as TGTGCCAGTAACGTTGTTCGGGGGGCAACCTACGAGCAGTACTTC.

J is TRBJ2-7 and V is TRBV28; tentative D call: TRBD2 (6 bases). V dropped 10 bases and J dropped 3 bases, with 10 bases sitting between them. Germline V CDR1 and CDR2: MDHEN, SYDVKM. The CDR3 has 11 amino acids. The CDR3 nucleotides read TGTGCCACCTCCGGGGGCTACGAGCAGTACTTC. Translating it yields CATSGGYEQYF.

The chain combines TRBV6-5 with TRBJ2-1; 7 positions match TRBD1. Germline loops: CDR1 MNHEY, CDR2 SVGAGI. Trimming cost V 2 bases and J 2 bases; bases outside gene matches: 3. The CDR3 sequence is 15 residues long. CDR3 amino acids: CASSYRGQTYNEQFF. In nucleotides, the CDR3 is TGTGCCAGCAGTTACCGGGGACAGACCTACAATGAGCAGTTCTTC.

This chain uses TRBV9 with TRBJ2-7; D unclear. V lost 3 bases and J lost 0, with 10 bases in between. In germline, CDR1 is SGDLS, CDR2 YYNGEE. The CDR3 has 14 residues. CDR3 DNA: TGTGCCAGCAGCGAGCTAGGTAACTCCTACGAGCAGTACTTC. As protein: CASSELGNSYEQYF.

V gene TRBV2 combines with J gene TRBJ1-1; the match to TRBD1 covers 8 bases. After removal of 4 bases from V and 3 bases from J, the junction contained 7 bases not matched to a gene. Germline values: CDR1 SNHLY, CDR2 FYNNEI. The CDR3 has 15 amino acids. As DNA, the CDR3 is TGTGCCAGCAGTGTCGCAGGGGGCTTGTACACTGAAGCTTTCTTT. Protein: CASSVAGGLYTEAFF.

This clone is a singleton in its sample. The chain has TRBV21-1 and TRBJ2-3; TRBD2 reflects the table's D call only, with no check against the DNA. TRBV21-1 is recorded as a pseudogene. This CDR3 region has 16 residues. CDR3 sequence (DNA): TGTGCCAGCAGCAAAGAGGGGACTAGCGGCACAGATACGCAGTATTTT. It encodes CASSKEGTSGTDTQYF.

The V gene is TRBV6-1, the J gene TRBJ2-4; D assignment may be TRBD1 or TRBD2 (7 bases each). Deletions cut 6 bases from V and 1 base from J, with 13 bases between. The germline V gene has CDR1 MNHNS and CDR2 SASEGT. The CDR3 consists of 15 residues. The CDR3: CASSSGGVAKNIQYF. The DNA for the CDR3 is TGTGCCAGCAGCTCAGGGGGGGTGGCCAAAAACATTCAGTACTTC.

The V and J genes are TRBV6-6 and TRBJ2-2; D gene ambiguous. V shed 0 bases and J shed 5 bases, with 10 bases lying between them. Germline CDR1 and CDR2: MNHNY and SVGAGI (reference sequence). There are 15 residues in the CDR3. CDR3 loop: CASSYSRQWTGELFF. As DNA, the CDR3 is TGTGCCAGCAGTTACTCGAGGCAATGGACCGGGGAGCTGTTTTTT.

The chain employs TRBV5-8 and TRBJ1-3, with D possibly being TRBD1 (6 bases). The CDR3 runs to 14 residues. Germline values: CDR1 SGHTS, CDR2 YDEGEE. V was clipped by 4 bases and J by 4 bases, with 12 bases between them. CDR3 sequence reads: CASSLRGPGNTIYF. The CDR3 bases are TGTGCCAGCAGCCTACGGGGGCCAGGAAACACCATATATTTT.

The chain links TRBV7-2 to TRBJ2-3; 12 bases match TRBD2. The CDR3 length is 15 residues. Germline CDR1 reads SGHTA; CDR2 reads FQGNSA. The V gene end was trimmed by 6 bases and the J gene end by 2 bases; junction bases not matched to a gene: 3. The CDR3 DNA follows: TGTGCCAGCAGACGGACTAGCGGGAACACAGATACGCAGTATTTT. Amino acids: CASRRTSGNTDTQYF.

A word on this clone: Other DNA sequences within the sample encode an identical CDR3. The CDR3 sequence is CAWSVRSNQPQHF. In nucleotides, the CDR3 is TGTGCCTGGAGTGTACGCAGCAATCAGCCCCAGCATTTT. The chain uses TRBV30 and TRBJ1-5; D unresolved. The CDR3 is made up of 13 amino acids. V was clipped by 0 bases and J by 1 base, with 4 bases between them. In germline, CDR1 is GTSNPN, CDR2 SVGIG (reference sequence).

CDR3 loop: CASSFPAGGQNEQYF. The CDR3 DNA is TGTGCCAGCAGCTTCCCAGCGGGGGGGCAAAACGAGCAGTACTTC. The chain combines TRBV7-2 with TRBJ2-5; 10 positions match TRBD2. The J call is doubtful: the DNA matches TRBJ2-7 better. This CDR3 is built from 15 residues. Germline assignment: CDR1 SGHTA and CDR2 FQGNSA.

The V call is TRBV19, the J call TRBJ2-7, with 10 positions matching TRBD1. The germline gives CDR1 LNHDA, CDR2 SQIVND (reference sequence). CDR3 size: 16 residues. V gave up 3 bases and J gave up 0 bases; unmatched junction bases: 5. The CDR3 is CASSIGQGGISYEQYF. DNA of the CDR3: TGTGCCAGTAGTATCGGACAGGGGGGGATCTCCTACGAGCAGTACTTC.